This TCR beta chain is from a study of T-cell reconstitution after alpha-beta-depleted transplantation in children. This CDR3 region has 12 residues. CDR1 and CDR2 (germline): MDHEN, SYDVKM. V lost 8 bases to trimming and J lost 2 bases, with 10 bases between them. The sample holds many counts of this clonotype. Molecular barcoding with unique molecular identifiers was used for the TCRbeta library. TCRdb redid the calling of the PCR reads with MiXCR, one entry per CDR3 protein. The sample records about 610,000 distinct CDR3 sequences, over 9.5% being singletons. The chain has TRBV28 and TRBJ2-7, with D maybe TRBD1 (7 bases). The sample in question was PBMCs from the stem cell graft donor, obtained from the stem cell graft. The TCR sequence derives from a human donor who donated a stem cell graft to a child with acute myeloid leukemia. The CDR3 spells CASQGGPYEQYF. CDR3 DNA sequence: TGTGCCAGCCAGGGGGGTCCCTACGAGCAGTACTTC.